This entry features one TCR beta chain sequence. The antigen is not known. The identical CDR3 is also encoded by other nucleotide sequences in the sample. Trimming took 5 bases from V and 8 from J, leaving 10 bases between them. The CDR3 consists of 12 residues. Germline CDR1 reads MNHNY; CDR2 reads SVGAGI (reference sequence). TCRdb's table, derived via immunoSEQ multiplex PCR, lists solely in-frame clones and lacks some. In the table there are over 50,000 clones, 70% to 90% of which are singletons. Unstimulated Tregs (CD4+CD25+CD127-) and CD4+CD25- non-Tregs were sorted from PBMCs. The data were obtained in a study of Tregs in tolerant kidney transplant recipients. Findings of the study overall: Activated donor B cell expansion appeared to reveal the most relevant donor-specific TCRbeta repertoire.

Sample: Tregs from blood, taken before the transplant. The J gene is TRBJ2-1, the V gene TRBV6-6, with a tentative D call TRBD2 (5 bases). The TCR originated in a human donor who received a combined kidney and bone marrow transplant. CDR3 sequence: CASSRLAHEQFF. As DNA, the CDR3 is TGTGCCAGCAGTAGGCTAGCCCATGAGCAGTTCTTC.